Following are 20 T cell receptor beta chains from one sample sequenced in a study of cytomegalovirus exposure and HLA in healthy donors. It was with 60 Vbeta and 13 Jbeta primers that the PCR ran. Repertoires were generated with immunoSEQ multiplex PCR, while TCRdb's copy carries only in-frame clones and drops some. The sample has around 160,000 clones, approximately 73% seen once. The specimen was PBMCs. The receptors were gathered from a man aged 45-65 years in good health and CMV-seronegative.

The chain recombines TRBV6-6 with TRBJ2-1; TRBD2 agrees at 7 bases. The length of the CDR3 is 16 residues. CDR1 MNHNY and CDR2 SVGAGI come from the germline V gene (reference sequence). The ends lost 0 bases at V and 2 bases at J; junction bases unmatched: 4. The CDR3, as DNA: TGTGCCAGCAGTTACTCGGAACGGGGGGCCTACAATGAGCAGTTCTTC. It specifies CASSYSERGAYNEQFF.

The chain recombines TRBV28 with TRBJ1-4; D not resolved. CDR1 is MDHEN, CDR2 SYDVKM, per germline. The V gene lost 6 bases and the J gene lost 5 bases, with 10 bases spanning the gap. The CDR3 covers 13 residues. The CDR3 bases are TGTGCCAGCAGGGAGGCCTTCAATGAAAAACTGTTTTTT. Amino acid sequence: CASREAFNEKLFF. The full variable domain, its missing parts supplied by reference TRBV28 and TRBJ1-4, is DVKVTQSSRYLVKRTGEKVFLECVQDMDHENMFWYRQDPGLGLRLIYFSYDVKMKEKGDIPEGYSVSREKKERFSLILESASTNQTSMYLCASREAFNEKLFFGSGTQLSVL.

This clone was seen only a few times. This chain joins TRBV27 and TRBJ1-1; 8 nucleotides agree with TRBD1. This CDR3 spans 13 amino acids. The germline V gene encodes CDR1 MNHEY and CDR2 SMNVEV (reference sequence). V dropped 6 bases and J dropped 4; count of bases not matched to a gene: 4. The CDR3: CASRQGGGTEAFF. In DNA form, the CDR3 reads TGTGCCAGCAGACAGGGGGGGGGCACTGAAGCTTTCTTT.

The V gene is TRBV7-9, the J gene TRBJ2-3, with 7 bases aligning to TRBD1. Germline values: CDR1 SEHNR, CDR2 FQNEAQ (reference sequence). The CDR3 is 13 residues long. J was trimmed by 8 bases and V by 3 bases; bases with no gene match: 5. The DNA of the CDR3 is TGTGCCAGCAGCTTCCCGAGGGGGCTTACGCAGTATTTT. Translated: CASSFPRGLTQYF.

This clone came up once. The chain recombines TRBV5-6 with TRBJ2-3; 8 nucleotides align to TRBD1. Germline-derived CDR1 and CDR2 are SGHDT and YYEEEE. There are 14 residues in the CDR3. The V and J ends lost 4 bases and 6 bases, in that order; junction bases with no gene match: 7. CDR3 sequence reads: CASSPDRGSDTQYF. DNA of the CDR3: TGTGCCAGCAGCCCCGACAGGGGTAGCGATACGCAGTATTTT.

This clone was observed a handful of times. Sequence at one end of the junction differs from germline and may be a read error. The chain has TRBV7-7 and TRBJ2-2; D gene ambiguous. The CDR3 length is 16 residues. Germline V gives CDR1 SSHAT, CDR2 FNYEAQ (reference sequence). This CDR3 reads CASSPHPGPNTGELFF. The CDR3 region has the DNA TGTGCTAGCAGCCCTCATCCCGGTCCTAACACCGGGGAGCTGTTTTTT.

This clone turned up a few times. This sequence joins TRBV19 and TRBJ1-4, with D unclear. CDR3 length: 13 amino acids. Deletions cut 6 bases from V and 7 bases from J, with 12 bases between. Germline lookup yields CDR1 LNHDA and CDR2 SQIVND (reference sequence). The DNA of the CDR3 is TGTGCCAGTAGGCCGGGTCGATTTGAAAAACTGTTTTTT. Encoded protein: CASRPGRFEKLFF.

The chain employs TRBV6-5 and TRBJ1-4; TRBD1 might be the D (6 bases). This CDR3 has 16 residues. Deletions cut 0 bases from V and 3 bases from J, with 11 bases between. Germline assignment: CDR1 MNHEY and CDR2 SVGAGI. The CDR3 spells CASSYSTGQANEKLFF. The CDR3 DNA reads TGTGCCAGCAGTTACTCCACAGGGCAGGCTAATGAAAAACTGTTTTTT.

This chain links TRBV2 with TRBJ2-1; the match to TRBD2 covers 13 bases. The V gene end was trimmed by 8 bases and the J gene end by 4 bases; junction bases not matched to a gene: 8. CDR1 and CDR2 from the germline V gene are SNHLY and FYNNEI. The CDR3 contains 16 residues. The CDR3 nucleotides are TGTGCCAGCCCCAGAGGACTAGCGGGGGAGTACAATGAGCAGTTCTTC. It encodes CASPRGLAGEYNEQFF.

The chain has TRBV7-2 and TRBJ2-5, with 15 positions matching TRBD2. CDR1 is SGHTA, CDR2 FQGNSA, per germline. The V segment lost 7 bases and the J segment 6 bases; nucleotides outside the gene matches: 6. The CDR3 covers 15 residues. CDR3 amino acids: CASTGLAGGPKTQYF. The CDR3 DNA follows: TGTGCCAGCACCGGACTAGCGGGGGGGCCAAAGACCCAGTACTTC. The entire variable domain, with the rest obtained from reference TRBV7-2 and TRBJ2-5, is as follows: GAGVSQSPSNKVTEKGKDVELRCDPISGHTALYWYRQSLGQGLEFLIYFQGNSAPDKSGLPSDRFSAERTGGSVSTLTIQRTQQEDSAVYLCASTGLAGGPKTQYFGPGTRLLVL.

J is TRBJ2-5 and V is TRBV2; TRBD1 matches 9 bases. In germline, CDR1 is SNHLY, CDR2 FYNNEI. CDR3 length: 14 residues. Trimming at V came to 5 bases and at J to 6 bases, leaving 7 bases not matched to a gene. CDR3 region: CASSTRTGEKTQYF. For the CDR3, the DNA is TGTGCCAGCAGTACCCGGACAGGGGAGAAGACCCAGTACTTC.

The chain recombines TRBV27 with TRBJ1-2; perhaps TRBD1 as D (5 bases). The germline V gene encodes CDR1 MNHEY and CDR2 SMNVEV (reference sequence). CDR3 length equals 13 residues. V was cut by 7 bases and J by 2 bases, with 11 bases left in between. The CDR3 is CASTFRGNYGYTF. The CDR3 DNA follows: TGTGCCAGCACCTTCCGGGGGAACTATGGCTACACCTTC.

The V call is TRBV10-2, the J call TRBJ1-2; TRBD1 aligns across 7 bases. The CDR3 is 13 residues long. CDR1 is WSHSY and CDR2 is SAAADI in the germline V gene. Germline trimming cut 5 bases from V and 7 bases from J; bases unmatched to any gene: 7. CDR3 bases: TGCGCCAGCAGTTCGACAGGGCCCGGTGGCTACACCTTC. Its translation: CASSSTGPGGYTF.

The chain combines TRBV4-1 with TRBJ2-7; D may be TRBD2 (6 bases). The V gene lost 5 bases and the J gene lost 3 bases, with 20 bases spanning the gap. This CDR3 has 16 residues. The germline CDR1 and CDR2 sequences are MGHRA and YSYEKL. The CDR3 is CASSFQRVGGFYEQYF. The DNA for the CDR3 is TGCGCCAGCAGCTTTCAGAGGGTGGGGGGTTTCTACGAGCAGTACTTC.

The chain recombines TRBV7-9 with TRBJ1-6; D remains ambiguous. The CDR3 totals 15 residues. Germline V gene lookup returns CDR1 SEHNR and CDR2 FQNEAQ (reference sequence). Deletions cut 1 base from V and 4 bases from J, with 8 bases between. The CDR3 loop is CASSLGGGYNSPLHF. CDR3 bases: TGTGCCAGCAGCTTAGGAGGTGGATATAATTCACCCCTCCACTTT.

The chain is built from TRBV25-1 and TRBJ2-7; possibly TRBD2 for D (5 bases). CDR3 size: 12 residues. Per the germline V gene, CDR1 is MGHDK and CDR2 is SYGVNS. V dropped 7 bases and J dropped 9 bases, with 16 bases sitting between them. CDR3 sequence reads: CASMTDGDRQYF. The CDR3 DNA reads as TGTGCCAGCATGACCGACGGGGATAGGCAGTACTTC.

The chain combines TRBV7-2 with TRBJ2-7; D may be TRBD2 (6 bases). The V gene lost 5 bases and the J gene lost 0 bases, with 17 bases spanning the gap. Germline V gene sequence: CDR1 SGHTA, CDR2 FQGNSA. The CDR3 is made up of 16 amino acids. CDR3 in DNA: TGTGCCAGCAGCAACCCAGGAGGGGCCCGCTCCTACGAGCAGTACTTC. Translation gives CASSNPGGARSYEQYF.

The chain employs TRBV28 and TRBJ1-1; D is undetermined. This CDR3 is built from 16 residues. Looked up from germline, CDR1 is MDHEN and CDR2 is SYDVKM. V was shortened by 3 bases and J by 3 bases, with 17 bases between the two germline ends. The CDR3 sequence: CASSLMDFKRYTEAFF. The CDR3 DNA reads TGTGCCAGCAGTTTGATGGATTTTAAGAGGTACACTGAAGCTTTCTTT.

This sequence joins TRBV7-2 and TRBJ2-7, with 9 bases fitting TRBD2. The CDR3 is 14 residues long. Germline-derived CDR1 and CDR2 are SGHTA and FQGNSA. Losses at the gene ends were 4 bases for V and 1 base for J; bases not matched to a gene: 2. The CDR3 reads CASSSTSGSYEQYF. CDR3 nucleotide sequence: TGTGCCAGCAGCTCGACTAGCGGATCCTACGAGCAGTACTTC. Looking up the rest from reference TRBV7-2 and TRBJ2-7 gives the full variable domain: GAGVSQSPSNKVTEKGKDVELRCDPISGHTALYWYRQSLGQGLEFLIYFQGNSAPDKSGLPSDRFSAERTGGSVSTLTIQRTQQEDSAVYLCASSSTSGSYEQYFGPGTRLTVT.

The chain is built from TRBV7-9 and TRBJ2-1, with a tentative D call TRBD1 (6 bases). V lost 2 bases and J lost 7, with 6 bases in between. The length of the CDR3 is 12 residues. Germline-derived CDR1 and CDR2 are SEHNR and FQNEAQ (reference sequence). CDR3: CASSLQGNEQFF. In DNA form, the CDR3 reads TGTGCCAGCAGCTTACAGGGGAATGAGCAGTTCTTC.